This T cell receptor (beta chain) was documented in a study of T cells in localized non-small cell lung cancer (dated by TCRdb to about 2020). Study-wide context: T cell repertoires of 200 to 250 early-stage NSCLC patients were analyzed, with tumors being compared against uninvolved tumor-adjacent lungs. The mean age of the NSCLC patients was about 62 years, with 130 or so men and around 110 women. The cohort was made up of fewer than 250 treatment-naive NSCLC patients whose localized lung tumors had been resected. The investigation overall reported the following: Because multi-region tumor sequencing was not done, intratumor heterogeneity could not be ruled out. Higher blood T cell density associated with longer overall survival, while higher adjacent-lung clonality associated with shorter survival. Uninvolved tumor-adjacent lung showed the highest T cell clonality, higher than tumor, which suggests more focused antigenic responses in the uninvolved tumor-adjacent lung. Of the top 100 tumor clones, a median of roughly 53 were detected in paired uninvolved adjacent lung; under 35 were also among that lung's top 100. Because of the exploratory design, TCR variables were selected using unadjusted p-values without false-discovery rate correction.

At diagnosis, peripheral blood, uninvolved tumor-adjacent lung and tumor were collected and stored as a combination of fresh-frozen and FFPE material. For TCR repertoire profiling, the blood samples were analyzed as peripheral blood mononuclear cells. TCR beta CDR3 regions were sequenced from DNA using the immunoSEQ Assay. Per the original workflow: T cell density was computed as TCR beta template counts normalized to usable DNA estimated by amplifying housekeeping genes. Richness was estimated using the preseqR package, with extrapolation to 400,000 templates for PBMC samples and to 120,000 templates for tissue samples. Clonality was defined as one minus Pielou's evenness. Differential abundance testing on productive amino-acid clonotypes, with a minimum total count of 5 and an alpha of 0.1, was used to identify tissue-enriched TCRs. The Jaccard Index and the Morisita Overlap Index were used to measure how much the repertoires overlapped between compartments. GLIPH clustered TCR beta CDR3s with public tetramer-defined viral CDR3s; viral motifs required at least three viral sequences plus V-gene enrichment. TCRdb stores this immuneACCESS table with in-frame sequences only. Part of the clones is absent; in the studies checked, under half of the shortfall reflects unresolved V genes, and no reason is known for the rest. V, J and clone size derive from that table, while D and trimming were established from the DNA sequence. In this sample the table shows roughly 30,000 clones, about 90% of which occur a single time. The top ten hold less than 6% of the sample.

V trim: 9 bases; J trim: 4 bases; unmatched bases: 9. CDR3 length: 15 amino acids, cysteine to phenylalanine. Just the 45-base CDR3 DNA is kept, in frame starting at base 1. CDR1 MNHNS and CDR2 SASEGT are derived from the germline V gene. Details on this clone: The antigen it binds to is not known. No base quality values were provided; no much bigger clone lies one nucleotide off.

The receptor chain draws on TRBV6-1 and TRBJ2-6, with 7 middle bases fitting TRBD2. The source was PBMCs, collected before any cancer treatment. The sequence derives from a man between 40 and 75 years old with stage II lung adenocarcinoma. The nucleotide sequence reads as follows: TGTGCCAGTGAACGGGAGGTACAAGGGGCCAACGTCCTGACTTTC. Translated, this is CASEREVQGANVLTF.